Sequencing of this TCR beta chain was carried out in a study of beta chain features in type 1 diabetes. Study-wide context: There was similarity between patients and healthy donors in age, gender and cell yields.

General study findings and limits: TCRB CDR3 length was moderately but significantly reduced in all four CD4+ subsets of Type 1 diabetes patients. It was not settled here whether HLA type affects TCRB rearrangement.

This clone came up a few times. What it recognizes is unknown. The entirety of the isolated RNA underwent reverse transcription, so expressed TCRB transcripts were sequenced. The read count averaged around 3.6 million across naive, central memory and regulatory T cell samples. The repertoire was sequenced with immunoSEQ multiplex PCR; TCRdb's copy has only in-frame clones and lacks some. The repertoire holds around 300,000 clones, with about 15% as singletons. Each of the CD4+ naive, central memory, regulatory and stem cell-like memory populations was sorted via CD45RO/CCR7/CD25/CD127/CD95/CD27. CDR3 length: 13 residues. The V gene lost 6 bases and the J gene lost 3 bases, with 12 bases spanning the gap. Germline CDR1 reads MNHNS; CDR2 reads SASEGT.

The sequence was obtained from a young man with type 1 diabetes. The rearrangement links TRBV6-1 to TRBJ2-7; weak D call: TRBD2 (6 bases). Source material: naive CD4+ T cells from blood. CDR3 nucleotide sequence: TGTGCCAGCAGCCAGACGGGACTCTACGAGCAGTACTTC. Translating it yields CASSQTGLYEQYF.